This T cell receptor beta chain comes out of a study of Graves' ophthalmopathy and Graves' hyperthyroidism. This clonotype was observed many times. Transcripts of RNA were the source for amplifying TCR beta CDR3 regions. The authors performed first-round RT-PCR with HTBI primers and then a second-round multiplex PCR. TCRdb used MiXCR to reprocess the multiplex PCR reads, holding one entry per CDR3 protein. Of around 600,000 distinct CDR3 sequences in the sample, about two fifths are singletons; the top ten hold under 3.5%. This CDR3 has 15 amino acids. Germline V gene lookup returns CDR1 SEHNR and CDR2 FQNEAQ (reference sequence). The V and J ends lost 5 bases and 6 bases respectively, with 17 bases between them. In donors with ophthalmopathy, activity was moderate-to-severe, with CAS ≥3, NOSPECS ≥4 and duration under 3 months.

Material: peripheral blood. The chain couples TRBV7-9 to TRBJ1-5; no clear D gene. The source is an adult man with Graves' ophthalmopathy. The CDR3: CASSPRGGSGQPQHF. The CDR3 DNA follows: TGTGCCAGCAGCCCCCGAGGCGGGAGTGGTCAGCCCCAGCATTTT.